The 32 T cell receptor beta chains listed next were all sequenced from one sample in a study of T cell responses to AZD1222 COVID-19 vaccine. Here immunoSEQ multiplex PCR was the method, and the copy in TCRdb shows in-frame clones only, minus some. The top ten hold 9% to 9.5% of the sample, which has 120,000 or so clones, 80% to 90% seen once. The material was peripheral blood, obtained on day 0 of AZD1222 vaccination. The receptors shown here come from an adult in good health.

This chain links TRBV27 with TRBJ2-3; D is unclear. The CDR3 sequence is 15 residues long. Germline CDR1 and CDR2: MNHEY and SMNVEV (reference sequence). Trimming removed 3 bases from V and 0 bases from J, with 10 bases in between. CDR3 coding DNA: TGTGCCAGCAGTTTCGGGCATTCTAGCACAGATACGCAGTATTTT. Translated: CASSFGHSSTDTQYF.

The chain employs TRBV6-6 and TRBJ2-1; 7 bases are a match to TRBD2. Germline V CDR1 and CDR2: MNHNY, SVGAGI (reference sequence). V was pared by 2 bases and J by 2 bases, with 6 bases of the junction left unmatched. The CDR3 is made up of 16 amino acids. DNA for the CDR3: TGTGCCAGCAGTTACGGGGGAGGGGTTCCCTACAATGAGCAGTTCTTC. It encodes CASSYGGGVPYNEQFF.

The V call is TRBV6-5, the J call TRBJ1-5; no clear D gene. The CDR3 spans 15 residues. The germline V gene encodes CDR1 MNHEY and CDR2 SVGAGI. V was cut by 9 bases and J by 0 bases, with 15 bases left in between. CDR3 DNA sequence: TGTGCCAGTTCTTCCCGGGCTACTAGCAATCAGCCCCAGCATTTT. Its protein is CASSSRATSNQPQHF.

The V and J genes are TRBV11-3 and TRBJ1-2, with D unclear. This CDR3 has 13 amino acids. V lost 4 bases and J lost 3, with 9 bases in between. CDR1 is SGHNT, CDR2 YENEEA, per germline. The CDR3 bases are TGTGCCAGCAGCTATTCGCCAGACTATGGCTACACCTTC. This encodes CASSYSPDYGYTF.

The sample holds one count of this clone. The chain employs TRBV13 and TRBJ1-3, with D perhaps matching TRBD1 (5 bases). This CDR3 spans 14 amino acids. Germline lookup yields CDR1 PRHDT and CDR2 FYEKMQ (reference sequence). The V end was cut by 3 bases, the J end by 7 bases, with 13 bases between. The CDR3 region has the DNA TGTGCCAGCAGCTTGAATCGGGGGATGAACACCATATATTTT. Amino acids: CASSLNRGMNTIYF.

This clone was detected a few times. This rearrangement joins TRBV7-2 to TRBJ2-1, with 11 bases identical to TRBD2. Trimming cost V 2 bases and J 9 bases; bases outside gene matches: 6. This CDR3 contains 15 residues. Per germline, CDR1 SGHTA and CDR2 FQGNSA. In DNA, the CDR3 is TGTGCCAGCAGCTTAACTAGCGGGAGTGACGGTGAGCAGTTCTTC. Translating it yields CASSLTSGSDGEQFF.

CDR3 sequence (DNA): TGTGCCAGCAGCTTGGCTGGGTGGGGAACGTATGGCTACACCTTC. Its translation: CASSLAGWGTYGYTF. The chain combines TRBV5-5 with TRBJ1-2, with D unclear. Trimming removed 0 bases at V and 5 bases at J, with 14 bases between. Germline CDR1 reads SGHKS; CDR2 reads YYEKEE (reference sequence). The CDR3 is made up of 15 amino acids. Based on the CDR3 plus reference TRBV5-5 and TRBJ1-2, the full variable domain is DAGVTQSPTHLIKTRGQQVTLRCSPISGHKSVSWYQQVLGQGPQFIFQYYEKEERGRGNFPDRFSARQFPNYSSELNVNALLLGDSALYLCASSLAGWGTYGYTFGSGTRLTVV.

The chain's CDR3 is CASSSLRRAIQNNSPLHF. The CDR3 DNA reads as TGTGCCAGCAGCTCCCTCCGGAGGGCTATCCAAAACAATTCACCCCTCCACTTT. V is TRBV7-8 and J is TRBJ1-6, with no clear D. Germline V gene lookup returns CDR1 SGHVS and CDR2 FQNEAQ. V lost 4 bases and J lost 7, with 23 bases in between. The CDR3 runs to 18 residues.

The V and J genes are TRBV24-1 and TRBJ2-1, with 8 bases that match TRBD2. The CDR3 loop spans 15 amino acids. Germline trimming cut 9 bases from V and 6 bases from J; bases unmatched to any gene: 12. CDR1 KGHDR and CDR2 SFDVKD come from the germline V gene. CDR3 coding DNA: TGTGCCACCCCCCCGGGACTTCGGGGGGGCAATGAGCAGTTCTTC. As protein: CATPPGLRGGNEQFF.

V usage is TRBV27 and J usage is TRBJ2-1, with D tentatively TRBD1 (5 bases). The V and J ends lost 6 bases and 7 bases respectively, with 19 bases between them. Germline V gene sequence: CDR1 MNHEY, CDR2 SMNVEV (reference sequence). The CDR3 covers 15 residues. The CDR3 nucleotides are TGTGCCAGCAGCCCCAGGGTTTTCCACCTAAATGAGCAGTTCTTC. The encoded protein is CASSPRVFHLNEQFF.

The CDR3 region is CASSGGASGAYEQYF. DNA of the CDR3: TGTGCCAGTTCGGGGGGAGCTAGCGGGGCATACGAGCAGTACTTC. The V and J genes are TRBV19 and TRBJ2-7, with 9 nucleotides matching TRBD2. This CDR3 has 15 amino acids. The ends lost 8 bases at V and 4 bases at J; junction bases unmatched: 12. CDR1 and CDR2 from the germline V gene are LNHDA and SQIVND (reference sequence).

The rearrangement links TRBV30 to TRBJ1-5; 9 bases match TRBD1. Trimming removed 3 bases from V and 10 bases from J; junction bases left unmatched: 10. The CDR3 length is 14 residues. The germline CDR1 and CDR2 sequences are GTSNPN and SVGIG (reference sequence). The CDR3 coding sequence is TGTGCCTGGAGCGCCGGGACAGGGATGAATCCCCAGCATTTT. Residues: CAWSAGTGMNPQHF.

The chain couples TRBV12-3 or TRBV12-4 to TRBJ2-1, with 7 positions matching TRBD2. V dropped 4 bases and J dropped 8; count of bases not matched to a gene: 5. CDR3 length: 13 residues. The CDR3 here is CASSSREIYEQFF. CDR3 DNA sequence: TGTGCCAGCAGTTCGCGGGAGATCTATGAGCAGTTCTTC.

The chain combines TRBV2 with TRBJ1-1, with D perhaps TRBD1 (5 bases). The V end lost 2 bases, the J end lost 7 bases, and 14 bases lay between the germline ends. The CDR3 is 14 amino acids. CDR1 and CDR2 from the germline V gene are SNHLY and FYNNEI. CDR3 DNA sequence: TGTGCCAGCAGTGAATTGAGCAGGGAGGGTGAAGCTTTCTTT. This gives the protein CASSELSREGEAFF.

The chain joins TRBV3-1 (or the pseudogene TRBV3-2) to TRBJ2-7; D not resolved. V gave up 5 bases and J gave up 2 bases, with 13 bases separating them. In germline, CDR1 is LGHDT, CDR2 YNNKEL (reference sequence). This CDR3 has 14 residues. The CDR3 DNA is TGTGCCAGCAGCAAAGGCGGCTACACCTACGAGCAGTACTTC. This translates into CASSKGGYTYEQYF.

The chain joins TRBV5-1 to TRBJ2-5; the D is unclear. The CDR3 is 11 residues long. Germline CDR1 SGHRS, CDR2 YFSETQ. V was pared by 0 bases and J by 5 bases, with 2 bases between. The CDR3 DNA reads TGCGCCAGCAGCTTGGACGAGACCCAGTACTTC. Its translation is CASSLDETQYF.

This chain joins TRBV6-5 and TRBJ1-1; D gene ambiguous. The CDR3 is 14 residues long. Germline V gene sequence: CDR1 MNHEY, CDR2 SVGAGI. Trimming took off 4 bases at V and 1 base at J, with 10 bases between the two ends. The CDR3 loop is CASSSRTGNTEAFF. The CDR3 region has the DNA TGTGCCAGCAGTTCTCGGACGGGGAACACTGAAGCTTTCTTT.

The chain combines TRBV2 with TRBJ2-5; 8 positions agree with TRBD2. This CDR3 contains 16 residues. Losses at the gene ends were 1 base for V and 0 bases for J; bases not matched to a gene: 4. Germline V lookup: CDR1 SNHLY, CDR2 FYNNEI. CDR3 in DNA: TGTGCCAGCAGTGAAGGTGGCGGGGGGTACCAAGAGACCCAGTACTTC. Its translation: CASSEGGGGYQETQYF.

The chain couples TRBV5-5 to TRBJ2-5, with no clear D. Germline V gene lookup returns CDR1 SGHKS and CDR2 YYEKEE (reference sequence). V lost 0 bases to trimming and J lost 2 bases, with 14 bases between them. The CDR3 totals 16 residues. CDR3 sequence: CASSLVVDSRQETQYF. The CDR3 DNA sequence: TGTGCCAGCAGCTTGGTTGTAGATTCGCGTCAAGAGACCCAGTACTTC.

V is TRBV5-1 and J is TRBJ2-6, with D maybe TRBD2 (7 bases). This CDR3 has 16 residues. Per the germline V gene, CDR1 is SGHRS and CDR2 is YFSETQ. V was trimmed by 10 bases and J by 1 base, leaving 18 bases between them. The CDR3 sequence: CACWGAGGSGANVLTF. The CDR3 region has the DNA TGCGCCTGCTGGGGGGCCGGGGGGTCTGGGGCCAACGTCCTGACTTTC.

The chain recombines TRBV7-2 with TRBJ1-2, with D maybe TRBD1 (6 bases). The germline V gene has CDR1 SGHTA and CDR2 FQGNSA. The CDR3 totals 15 residues. V lost 1 base and J lost 2, with 11 bases in between. CDR3 region: CASSLVSGENYGYTF. The CDR3, as DNA: TGTGCCAGCAGCTTAGTTTCAGGGGAGAACTATGGCTACACCTTC.

V is TRBV5-6 and J is TRBJ2-5, with D possibly being TRBD2 (6 bases). Germline values: CDR1 SGHDT, CDR2 YYEEEE. CDR3 length: 15 amino acids. V shed 0 bases and J shed 5 bases, with 14 bases lying between them. The CDR3 DNA follows: TGTGCCAGCAGCTTGGGCTGGCGGGAAGGGGAGACCCAGTACTTC. It specifies CASSLGWREGETQYF.

This clone was observed once. The chain links TRBV3-1 (or the pseudogene TRBV3-2) to TRBJ1-2; D is unresolved. Germline values: CDR1 LGHDT, CDR2 YNNKEL (reference sequence). The CDR3 covers 12 residues. Trimming took off 5 bases at V and 8 bases at J, with 12 bases between the two ends. CDR3 sequence: CASSGLWRGYTF. CDR3 sequence (DNA): TGTGCCAGCAGCGGTCTTTGGCGGGGCTACACCTTC.

V is TRBV2 and J is TRBJ2-1, with D possibly TRBD1 on 5 matching bases. The CDR3 sequence is 12 residues long. V gave up 3 bases and J gave up 9 bases, with 9 bases separating them. Germline CDR1 SNHLY, CDR2 FYNNEI. The CDR3 DNA is TGTGCCAGCAGTGAGACAGAGGTTGAGCAGTTCTTC. Translated: CASSETEVEQFF.

The chain links TRBV28 to TRBJ1-4; perhaps TRBD1 as D (6 bases). The CDR3 is 15 amino acids. The V end was cut by 8 bases, the J end by 2 bases, with 15 bases between. CDR1 and CDR2 from the germline V gene are MDHEN and SYDVKM. The CDR3 reads CASRTASMTNEKLFF. In nucleotides, the CDR3 is TGTGCCAGCCGGACAGCCTCCATGACTAATGAAAAACTGTTTTTT.

The chain combines TRBV20-1 with TRBJ2-1; the D call may be TRBD1 or TRBD2 (6 bases each). V was clipped by 3 bases and J by 7 bases, with 19 bases between them. This CDR3 contains 15 residues. Germline CDR1 is DFQATT and CDR2 is SNEGSKA (reference sequence). Here the CDR3 reads CSASDQTGTGNEQFF. The CDR3 coding sequence is TGCAGTGCTAGTGACCAAACAGGGACTGGTAATGAGCAGTTCTTC.

The chain uses TRBV5-6 and TRBJ2-3; TRBD2 aligns across 13 bases. The V segment lost 3 bases and the J segment 5 bases; nucleotides outside the gene matches: 12. The CDR3 runs to 18 residues. Germline CDR1 reads SGHDT; CDR2 reads YYEEEE. The DNA for the CDR3 is TGTGCCAGCAGCTCTATAACTAGCGGGGGGGCCGAAGAAGATACGCAGTATTTT. Protein sequence: CASSSITSGGAEEDTQYF.

This sequence joins TRBV12-2 and TRBJ2-2; the table's TRBD1 call for D was not verified on the DNA. TRBV12-2 is termed a pseudogene. CDR3 length: 17 amino acids. The CDR3 protein is CASRLANPLTGGGELFF. The CDR3 region has the DNA TGTGCAAGTCGCTTAGCCAATCCTTTAACAGGGGGCGGGGAGCTGTTTTTT.

The chain carries TRBV7-3 and TRBJ2-2; D remains ambiguous. The CDR3 consists of 15 residues. Looked up from germline, CDR1 is SGHTA and CDR2 is FQGTGA. V was shortened by 5 bases and J by 2 bases, with 12 bases between the two germline ends. CDR3 coding DNA: TGTGCCAGCAGCGCATTAGCAGCTAACACCGGGGAGCTGTTTTTT. It encodes CASSALAANTGELFF. Full variable domain (outside the CDR3, taken from reference TRBV7-3 and TRBJ2-2): GAGVSQTPSNKVTEKGKYVELRCDPISGHTALYWYRQSLGQGPEFLIYFQGTGAADDSGLPNDRFFAVRPEGSVSTLKIQRTERGDSAVYLCASSALAANTGELFFGEGSRLTVL.

This sequence joins TRBV2 and TRBJ1-5; maybe TRBD1 (6 bases). Trimming removed 3 bases from V and 1 base from J, with 13 bases in between. The CDR3 is 16 amino acids. Germline lookup yields CDR1 SNHLY and CDR2 FYNNEI. The CDR3 region is CASSEWGGSSNQPQHF. CDR3 coding DNA: TGTGCCAGCAGTGAGTGGGGGGGCTCCAGCAATCAGCCCCAGCATTTT.

This clone was detected only a few times. The V call is TRBV19, the J call TRBJ1-5, with D uncertain. The CDR3 length is 14 residues. V lost 6 bases to trimming and J lost 0 bases, with 9 bases between them. CDR1 is LNHDA, CDR2 SQIVND, per germline (reference sequence). The CDR3: CASRTEHSNQPQHF. The CDR3 DNA reads TGTGCCAGTAGGACTGAGCATAGCAATCAGCCCCAGCATTTT.

V and J are TRBV30 and TRBJ1-4; unclear D gene. This CDR3 has 14 residues. Germline V CDR1 and CDR2: GTSNPN, SVGIG (reference sequence). V was trimmed by 4 bases and J by 8 bases, leaving 17 bases between them. CDR3 DNA sequence: TGTGCCTGGAATCAGGTGGAGGGATCCGAAAAACTGTTTTTT. This translates into CAWNQVEGSEKLFF.